This T cell receptor beta chain was observed in a study of cytomegalovirus exposure and HLA in healthy donors. The study ran its PCR with 60 Vbeta and 13 Jbeta primers. Sequencing used immunoSEQ multiplex PCR; TCRdb keeps in-frame clones, though not all of them. The profile shows some 170,000 clones, nearly 80% of them singletons. Germline V gene sequence: CDR1 MDHEN, CDR2 SYDVKM. This CDR3 has 15 amino acids. The trim removed 2 bases at V and 2 bases at J, leaving 3 bases unmatched. The sequenced material came from PBMCs. The chain is built from TRBV28 and TRBJ2-7, with TRBD2 matching over 10 bases. The TCR comes from a man between 35 and 55 years old in good health and CMV-seropositive. CDR3 region: CASSLEAGGPYEQYF. The CDR3 DNA is TGTGCCAGCAGTTTAGAAGCGGGAGGGCCCTACGAGCAGTACTTC.